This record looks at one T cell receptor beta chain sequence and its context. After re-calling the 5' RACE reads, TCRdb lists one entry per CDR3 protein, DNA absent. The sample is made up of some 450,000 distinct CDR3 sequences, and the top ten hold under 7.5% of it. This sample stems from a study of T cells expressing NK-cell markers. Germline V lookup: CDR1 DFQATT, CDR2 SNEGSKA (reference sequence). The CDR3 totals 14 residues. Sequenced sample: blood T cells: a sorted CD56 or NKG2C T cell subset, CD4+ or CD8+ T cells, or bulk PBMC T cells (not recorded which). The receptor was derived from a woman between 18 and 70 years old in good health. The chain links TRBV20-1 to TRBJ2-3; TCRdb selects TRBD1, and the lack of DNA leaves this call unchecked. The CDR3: CSASGGPRTDTQYF.